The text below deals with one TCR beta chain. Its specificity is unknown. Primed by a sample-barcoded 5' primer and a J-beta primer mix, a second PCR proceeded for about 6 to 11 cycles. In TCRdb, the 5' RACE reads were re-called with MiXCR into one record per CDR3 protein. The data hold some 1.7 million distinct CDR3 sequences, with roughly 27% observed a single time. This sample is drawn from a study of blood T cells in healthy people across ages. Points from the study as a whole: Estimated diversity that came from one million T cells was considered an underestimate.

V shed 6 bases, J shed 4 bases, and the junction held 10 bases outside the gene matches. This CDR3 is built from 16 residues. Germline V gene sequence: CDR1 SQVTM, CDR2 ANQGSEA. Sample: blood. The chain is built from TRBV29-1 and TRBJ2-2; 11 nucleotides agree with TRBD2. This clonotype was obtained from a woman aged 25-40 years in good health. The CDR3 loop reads CSVGDSGRAGTGELFF. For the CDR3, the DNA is TGCAGCGTGGGAGATAGCGGGAGGGCCGGCACCGGGGAGCTGTTTTTT.